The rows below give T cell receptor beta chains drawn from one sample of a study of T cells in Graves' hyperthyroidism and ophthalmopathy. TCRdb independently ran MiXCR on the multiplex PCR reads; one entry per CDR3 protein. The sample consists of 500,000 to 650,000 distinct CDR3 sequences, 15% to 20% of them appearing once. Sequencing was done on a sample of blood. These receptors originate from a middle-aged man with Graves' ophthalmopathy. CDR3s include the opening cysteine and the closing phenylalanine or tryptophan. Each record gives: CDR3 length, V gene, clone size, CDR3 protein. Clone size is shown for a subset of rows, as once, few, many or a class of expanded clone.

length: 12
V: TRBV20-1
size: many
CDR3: CSASGGYNEQFF

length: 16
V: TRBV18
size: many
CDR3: CASSPPLGQGSDTQYF

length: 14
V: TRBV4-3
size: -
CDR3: CASSQERGRPTQYF

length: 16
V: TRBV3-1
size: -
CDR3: CASSPDGLTNTGELFF

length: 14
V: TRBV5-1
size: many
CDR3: CASSIQSGSGEQFF

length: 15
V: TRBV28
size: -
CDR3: CASSSRRNSNQPQHF

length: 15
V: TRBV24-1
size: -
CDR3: CATKTSGRGGDTQYF

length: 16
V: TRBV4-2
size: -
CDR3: CASSPRVSEITDTQYF

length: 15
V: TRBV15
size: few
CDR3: CATSGGRGPAYEQYF

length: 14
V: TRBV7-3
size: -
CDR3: CASSYLENTGELFF

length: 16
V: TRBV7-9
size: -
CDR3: CASSPPVTSSADTQYF

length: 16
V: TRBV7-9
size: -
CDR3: CASSPGLADASYEQYF

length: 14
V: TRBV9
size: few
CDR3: CASSPLAGPYEQYF

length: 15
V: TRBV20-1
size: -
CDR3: CSVDAFGAIRNEQFF

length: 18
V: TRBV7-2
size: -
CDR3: CASSLGASGYLAKNIQYF

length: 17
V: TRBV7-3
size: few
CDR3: CASSSPDRGMAKNIQYF

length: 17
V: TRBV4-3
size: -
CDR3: CASSQDLVGGYSGELFF

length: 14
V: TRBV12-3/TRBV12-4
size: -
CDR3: CASSLSQGIEEQYF

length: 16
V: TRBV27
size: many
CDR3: CASSLHPREAQETQYF

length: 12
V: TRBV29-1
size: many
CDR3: CSVGYSTDTQYF

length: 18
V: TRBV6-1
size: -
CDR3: CASSEGGMWKIYNSPLHF

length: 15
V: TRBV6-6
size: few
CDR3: CASSYLQGGKGGYTF

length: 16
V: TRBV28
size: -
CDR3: CASSLLTSGTYNEQFF

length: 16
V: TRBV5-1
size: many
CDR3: CASSLNRDTKYNEQFF

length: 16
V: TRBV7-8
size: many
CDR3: CASSLNNRGIVGELFF

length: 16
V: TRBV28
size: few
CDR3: CASSPAFGDNREGYTF

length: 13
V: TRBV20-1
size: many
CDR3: CSAHRTHSYEQYF

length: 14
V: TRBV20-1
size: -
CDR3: CSAFRDSSGNTIYF

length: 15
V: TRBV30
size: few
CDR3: CAWSVMFSGVNEQFF

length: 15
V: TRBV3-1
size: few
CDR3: CASSPVGLSYNEQFF

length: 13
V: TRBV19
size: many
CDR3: CASTSDTYNEQFF

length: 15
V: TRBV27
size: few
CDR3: CASSLRDSPSEKLFF

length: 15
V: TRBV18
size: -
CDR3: CASSPSADQNYGYTF

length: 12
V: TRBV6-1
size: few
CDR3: CASRADRDEQYF

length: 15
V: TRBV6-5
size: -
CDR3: CASSSPRDGLYEQYF

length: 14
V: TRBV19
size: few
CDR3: CASSIRRSYYGYTF

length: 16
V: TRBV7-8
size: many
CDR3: CASTPVHGGGQETQYF

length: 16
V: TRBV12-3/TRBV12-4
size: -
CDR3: CASSFSGSGLSGELFF

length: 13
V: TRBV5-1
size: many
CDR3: CASSFRENTEAFF

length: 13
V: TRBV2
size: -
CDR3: CASSAWGGEKLFF

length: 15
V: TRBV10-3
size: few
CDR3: CAISGRQTSTDTQYF

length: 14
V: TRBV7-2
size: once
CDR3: CASSLARGRDGYTF

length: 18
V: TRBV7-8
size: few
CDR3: CASSFQDSGGLTNYGYTF

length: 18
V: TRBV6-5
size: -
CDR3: CASSYSLSLAVNTGELFF

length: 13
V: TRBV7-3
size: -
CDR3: CASSLLDSDTQYF

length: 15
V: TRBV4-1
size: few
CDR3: CASSRDRGVYTEAFF

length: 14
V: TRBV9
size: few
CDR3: CASSPQGGHTEAFF

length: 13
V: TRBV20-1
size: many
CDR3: CSASGAGVAEQYF

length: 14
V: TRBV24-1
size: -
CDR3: CATNRGRINQPQHF

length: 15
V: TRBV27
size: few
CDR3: CASSFFGGGLYEQYF

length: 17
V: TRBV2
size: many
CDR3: CASKGQTGERSYNEQFF

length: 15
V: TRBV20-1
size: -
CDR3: CSARVRGSGYNEQFF

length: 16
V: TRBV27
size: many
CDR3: CASSLRKGGRKETQYF